The clone carrying this TCR beta chain was picked up many times. The antigen is undetermined. Noted time point: technical triplicate 1. These data originate in a study of neurological immune-mediated disorders. The study, taken as a whole, reports: The study found no CDR3 amino acid sequences shared by expanded clones across subjects, suggesting private repertoires in all groups. Patients with HTLV-1-associated myelopathy had the highest level of TCR clonal expansion, whereas patients with multiple sclerosis had the lowest level, falling beneath the level found in healthy controls.

TCRdb re-analysed the 5' RACE reads in MiXCR, keeping a single row per CDR3 protein. The top ten clones hold around 4% of a sample with some 38,000 distinct CDR3 sequences, more than 9.5% of them seen once. The sequence was obtained from a man aged 60 to 69 with HTLV-1-associated myelopathy (HAM/TSP). The specimen sequenced was PBMCs.

The CDR3 nucleotides are TGCAGCACAGCGGGAGCGGCGGAAGAGACCCAGTACTTC. Amino acid sequence: CSTAGAAEETQYF. The V call is TRBV29-1, the J call TRBJ2-5, with TRBD2 identical over 8 bases. The CDR3 sequence is 13 residues long. The trim removed 8 bases at V and 3 bases at J, leaving 8 bases unmatched. The germline CDR1 and CDR2 sequences are SQVTM and ANQGSEA.